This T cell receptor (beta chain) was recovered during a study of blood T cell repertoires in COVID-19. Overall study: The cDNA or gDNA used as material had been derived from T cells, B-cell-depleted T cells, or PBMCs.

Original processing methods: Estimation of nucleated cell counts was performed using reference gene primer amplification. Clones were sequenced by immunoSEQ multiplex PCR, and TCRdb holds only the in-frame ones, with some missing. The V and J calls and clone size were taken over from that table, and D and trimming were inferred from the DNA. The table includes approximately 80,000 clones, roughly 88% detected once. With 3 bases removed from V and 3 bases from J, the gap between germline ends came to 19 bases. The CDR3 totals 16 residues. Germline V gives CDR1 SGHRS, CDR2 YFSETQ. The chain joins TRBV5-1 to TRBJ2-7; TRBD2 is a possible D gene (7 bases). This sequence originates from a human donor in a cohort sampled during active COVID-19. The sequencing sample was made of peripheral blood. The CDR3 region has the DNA TGCGCCAGCAGCTCCCAGGGGACTAACGCAGGCTACGAGCAGTACTTC. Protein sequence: CASSSQGTNAGYEQYF.